The 14 T cell receptor beta chains in this list originate from one sample, sequenced in a study of T cells in tumors after PD-1 blockade. The table came from immunoSEQ multiplex PCR; TCRdb's copy has only in-frame clones and leaves some out. The data hold tens of thousands of clones, with 65% to 80% observed a single time. The starting material was PBMCs, obtained before anti-PD-1 therapy. These receptor sequences come from a human donor with advanced basal cell or squamous cell carcinoma (not recorded which).

J is TRBJ1-2 and V is TRBV2; D call uncertain. The CDR3 length is 13 residues. V lost 4 bases and J 7 bases, leaving 13 bases between the germline ends. Germline assignment: CDR1 SNHLY and CDR2 FYNNEI. CDR3 nucleotides: TGTGCCAGCAGTGTTGGGGTTTTGGGTGGCTACACCTTC. It codes for CASSVGVLGGYTF. Combining the CDR3 with reference TRBV2 and TRBJ1-2 gives the whole variable domain EPEVTQTPSHQVTQMGQEVILRCVPISNHLYFYWYRQILGQKVEFLVSFYNNEISEKSEIFDDQFSVERPDGSNFTLKIRSTKLEDSAMYFCASSVGVLGGYTFGSGTRLTVV.

The chain is built from TRBV12-5 and TRBJ1-3, with unresolved D. In germline, CDR1 is LGHNT, CDR2 FRNRAP. CDR3 length equals 19 residues. The V end was cut by 0 bases, the J end by 4 bases, with 22 bases between. The CDR3 loop reads CASGLVRWRGIKFGNTIYF. CDR3 sequence (DNA): TGTGCTAGTGGTTTGGTACGGTGGAGAGGGATTAAGTTCGGAAACACCATATATTTT.

This clone was counted a single time. The chain has TRBV7-8 and TRBJ1-6, with 7 bases identical to TRBD1. Trimming took 6 bases from V and 6 from J; bases not matched to a gene: 8. CDR1 and CDR2 from the germline V gene are SGHVS and FQNEAQ. CDR3 size: 15 residues. CDR3 protein: CASRQTRDSNSPLHF. In DNA, the CDR3 is TGTGCCAGCAGGCAGACCCGGGACAGTAATTCACCCCTCCACTTT.

The genes are TRBV9 and TRBJ2-3; 8 positions agree with TRBD2. The CDR3 spans 15 residues. Trimming took 3 bases from V and 3 from J; bases not matched to a gene: 6. Germline V gene lookup returns CDR1 SGDLS and CDR2 YYNGEE. The CDR3 sequence is CASSARGETTDTQYF. The CDR3 nucleotides read TGTGCCAGCAGCGCGCGGGGGGAAACAACAGATACGCAGTATTTT.

The V gene is TRBV2, the J gene TRBJ2-7, with 7 bases matching TRBD1. CDR3 length: 12 amino acids. Germline CDR1 SNHLY, CDR2 FYNNEI. J lost 13 bases, V lost 4 bases, and 10 bases had no gene match. CDR3 amino acids: CASSGDSPDGYF. The CDR3 region has the DNA TGTGCCAGCAGTGGGGACAGCCCTGACGGATACTTC.

The chain joins TRBV9 to TRBJ1-3, with TRBD1 identical over 12 bases. The CDR3 covers 18 residues. Germline CDR1 and CDR2: SGDLS and YYNGEE. Trimming took 2 bases from V and 7 from J; bases not matched to a gene: 13. Here the CDR3 reads CASSVSNKPGQGANTIYF. DNA for the CDR3: TGTGCCAGCAGCGTTTCAAATAAACCGGGACAGGGGGCGAACACCATATATTTT.

The chain links TRBV6-4 to TRBJ1-1, with 7 bases matching TRBD1. Trimming removed 6 bases from V and 4 bases from J; junction bases left unmatched: 8. The CDR3 length is 14 residues. In germline, CDR1 is MRHNA, CDR2 SNTAGT. Here the CDR3 DNA reads TGTGCCAGCAGGAACTCAAACAGGGGCACTGAAGCTTTCTTT. The encoded protein is CASRNSNRGTEAFF.

With respect to this clone: The sample contains more than one DNA sequence encoding this CDR3. The chain links TRBV7-9 to TRBJ2-1; 11 bases agree with TRBD2. The ends lost 4 bases at V and 0 bases at J; junction bases unmatched: 2. This CDR3 comprises 16 residues. The germline V gene has CDR1 SEHNR and CDR2 FQNEAQ (reference sequence). This chain's CDR3 is CASSSGTSGSYNEQFF. In nucleotides, the CDR3 is TGTGCCAGCAGCTCGGGGACTAGCGGCTCCTACAATGAGCAGTTCTTC. The full variable domain, completed using reference TRBV7-9 and TRBJ2-1, is DTGVSQNPRHKITKRGQNVTFRCDPISEHNRLYWYRQTLGQGPEFLTYFQNEAQLEKSRLLSDRFSAERPKGSFSTLEIQRTEQGDSAMYLCASSSGTSGSYNEQFFGPGTRLTVL.

J is TRBJ2-1 and V is TRBV3-1 (or the pseudogene TRBV3-2); 10 bases line up with TRBD2. Germline V gene sequence: CDR1 LGHDT, CDR2 YNNKEL (reference sequence). The CDR3 contains 15 residues. The J segment lost 5 bases and the V segment lost 6 bases, leaving 7 bases of the junction unmatched. The CDR3 region has the DNA TGTGCCAGCAGACATGGACTAGCGGACCACAATGAGCAGTTCTTC. It specifies CASRHGLADHNEQFF.

This chain joins TRBV28 and TRBJ2-5; D is ambiguous. Germline V CDR1 and CDR2: MDHEN, SYDVKM. This CDR3 contains 12 residues. Trimming took off 6 bases at V and 5 bases at J, with 10 bases between the two ends. The CDR3 DNA is TGTGCCAGCAGCGCCGGTTGGGAGACCCAGTACTTC. It translates to CASSAGWETQYF.

The chain employs TRBV5-1 and TRBJ2-3; TRBD2 matches 7 bases. From germline, CDR1 is SGHRS and CDR2 YFSETQ. The CDR3 consists of 15 residues. Trimming at V came to 0 bases and at J to 1 base, leaving 2 bases not matched to a gene. CDR3 nucleotides: TGCGCCAGCAGCTTGGCCGCGGGGGGCACAGATACGCAGTATTTT. Amino acid sequence: CASSLAAGGTDTQYF.

This chain joins TRBV11-3 and TRBJ1-5; no clear D gene. The CDR3 spans 15 residues. Between the trimmed V and J ends, which lost 1 base and 3 bases, there was a span of 10 bases. The germline V gene has CDR1 SGHNT and CDR2 YENEEA. CDR3 DNA: TGTGCCAGCAGCTTAGGGTTGTCATACAATCAGCCCCAGCATTTT. Residues: CASSLGLSYNQPQHF.

The chain recombines TRBV18 with TRBJ2-1; D assignment may be TRBD1 or TRBD2 (5 bases each). Germline loops: CDR1 KGHSH, CDR2 LQKENI. Trimming shortened V by 4 bases and J by 5 bases, and 15 bases separated the two germline ends. This CDR3 spans 15 amino acids. The CDR3 protein is CASSLGTTFDNEQFF. The CDR3 DNA sequence: TGTGCCAGCTCACTCGGGACCACCTTTGACAATGAGCAGTTCTTC.

The chain has TRBV19 and TRBJ1-1; 7 nucleotides agree with TRBD1. V lost 7 bases to trimming and J lost 5 bases; unmatched junction nucleotides: 10. CDR1 is LNHDA, CDR2 SQIVND, per germline (reference sequence). The CDR3 has 14 residues. The CDR3 bases are TGTGCCAGTATGCTAGGGGGCGCAGATACTGAAGCTTTCTTT. Its protein is CASMLGGADTEAFF.